Below are 23 T cell receptor beta chains sequenced from a single sample in a study of identical twins. From the 5' RACE reads, TCRdb called clonotypes with MiXCR, one entry per CDR3 protein. The sample contains under 900,000 distinct CDR3 sequences, about 18% of which appear only once. These same records also appear under a second study, on T cells expressing NK-cell markers.

Sequenced: PBMCs. The source of these receptors is a woman between 18 and 30 years old in good health.

CDR3 DNA sequence: TGCAGTGCTATATGGGCAGGGGGCTCCAAAGAGACCCAGTACTTC. This gives the protein CSAIWAGGSKETQYF. The rearrangement uses TRBV20-1 and TRBJ2-5, with 8 nucleotides matching TRBD1. The germline V gene encodes CDR1 DFQATT and CDR2 SNEGSKA (reference sequence). V lost 4 bases and J lost 3; bases outside the gene matches: 10. The CDR3 has 15 amino acids.

This clonotype showed up just a few times. The chain carries TRBV29-1 and TRBJ1-2; D unresolved. The CDR3 length is 12 residues. Trimming stripped 7 bases from V and 2 bases from J, with 11 bases between. CDR1 and CDR2 (germline): SQVTM, ANQGSEA. Here the CDR3 reads CSATAGNYGYTF. The CDR3 DNA sequence: TGCAGCGCCACGGCGGGGAACTATGGCTACACCTTC. The variable domain in full, with the rest retrieved from reference TRBV29-1 and TRBJ1-2, is SAVISQKPSRDICQRGTSLTIQCQVDSQVTMMFWYRQQPGQSLTLIATANQGSEATYESGFVIDKFPISRPNLTFSTLTVSNMSPEDSSIYLCSATAGNYGYTFGSGTRLTVV.

Regarding this clonotype: One end of the junction fails to match germline, which may point to a read error. V gene TRBV12-3 or TRBV12-4 combines with J gene TRBJ2-1, with TRBD1 matching 8 bases. CDR3 length: 13 amino acids. The CDR3 spells CASSLNRDRINSF. The CDR3 DNA is TGTGCCAGCAGTCTTAACCGGGACAGGATTAACTCCTTC.

The chain employs TRBV7-9 and TRBJ2-7; no firm D call. Germline V gene lookup returns CDR1 SEHNR and CDR2 FQNEAQ (reference sequence). Trimming left V 3 bases short and J 0 bases short, with 12 bases between. This CDR3 contains 15 residues. This chain's CDR3 is CASSFKEKSSYEQYF. The CDR3 DNA is TGTGCCAGCAGCTTTAAAGAGAAAAGCTCCTACGAGCAGTACTTC.

This chain joins TRBV4-2 and TRBJ1-1, with D uncertain. CDR1 is LGHNA and CDR2 is YNFKEQ in the germline V gene. This CDR3 comprises 12 residues. Trimming removed 4 bases from V and 11 bases from J, with 14 bases in between. The CDR3 spells CASSRDEGYAFF. CDR3 coding DNA: TGTGCCAGCAGCCGAGATGAGGGTTATGCTTTCTTT.

The chain employs TRBV20-1 and TRBJ2-1; the D gene could be TRBD1 or TRBD2 (6 bases each). Germline CDR1 and CDR2: DFQATT and SNEGSKA (reference sequence). CDR3 length: 13 residues. V was shortened by 1 base and J by 5 bases, with 9 bases between the two germline ends. The CDR3 DNA follows: TGCAGTGCTAGAGTGGGGGGCGACAATGAGCAGTTCTTC. This codes for CSARVGGDNEQFF.

The table lists this clonotype with a few counts. The gene calls are TRBV5-5 and TRBJ2-1; 11 bases agree with TRBD1. The CDR3 consists of 14 residues. The V gene's germline CDR1 is SGHKS and CDR2 YYEKEE (reference sequence). V lost 1 base to trimming and J lost 9 bases; unmatched junction nucleotides: 3. The CDR3 DNA reads as TGTGCCAGCAGCTTGCTGGGACAGGGGGGTGAGCAGTTCTTC. It codes for CASSLLGQGGEQFF.

This clonotype was counted only a few times. The chain combines TRBV5-1 with TRBJ2-1; 14 bases line up with TRBD2. Germline V lookup: CDR1 SGHRS, CDR2 YFSETQ. The CDR3 length is 19 residues. V shed 4 bases and J 1 base; nucleotides not matched to a gene: 10. CDR3 DNA sequence: TGCGCCAGCAGCCCGGGACTAGCGGGAGTGTCTAGGTCCTACAATGAGCAGTTCTTC. It encodes CASSPGLAGVSRSYNEQFF.

This clonotype was found once. The junction does not match germline at one end; this may be a read error. V is TRBV12-3 or TRBV12-4 and J is TRBJ2-7; D ambiguous. This CDR3 comprises 11 residues. The CDR3, as DNA: TGTGCCAGCGGTTTAGTGGACGAGCAGTACTTC. Protein sequence: CASGLVDEQYF.

This clonotype showed up just a few times. The CDR3 loop reads CATTYSSGTETQYF. Here the CDR3 DNA reads TGTGCCACCACATACAGCTCGGGGACGGAGACCCAGTACTTC. The chain joins TRBV24-1 to TRBJ2-5; D may correspond to TRBD1 or TRBD2 (5 bases each). The V end lost 8 bases, the J end lost 5 bases, and 17 bases lay between the germline ends. CDR3 length: 14 amino acids. CDR1 and CDR2 from the germline V gene are KGHDR and SFDVKD.

The sample holds a few counts of this clonotype. CDR3: CASSYRQVRSYNEQFF. DNA for the CDR3: TGTGCCAGCAGCTACAGACAGGTCCGCTCCTACAATGAGCAGTTCTTC. This chain connects TRBV7-2 to TRBJ2-1, with D perhaps matching TRBD1 (6 bases). V gave up 4 bases and J gave up 0 bases, with 13 bases separating them. This CDR3 contains 16 residues. The germline V gene encodes CDR1 SGHTA and CDR2 FQGNSA.

This clonotype was recorded a few times. This CDR3 is CASGEGSLSSYEQYF. The CDR3 coding sequence is TGTGCCAGCGGGGAAGGTTCCCTAAGCTCCTACGAGCAGTACTTC. This chain connects TRBV6-1 to TRBJ2-7, with unresolved D. The CDR3 totals 15 residues. Germline CDR1 MNHNS, CDR2 SASEGT. V was trimmed by 8 bases and J by 0 bases, leaving 17 bases between them.

Written as DNA, the CDR3 is TGTGCCAGCAGTCCAAACCCGGGACATAGAGAGACCCAGTACTTC. This translates into CASSPNPGHRETQYF. The chain combines TRBV6-1 with TRBJ2-5; the D gene is possibly TRBD1 (6 bases). This CDR3 has 15 residues. The germline V gene has CDR1 MNHNS and CDR2 SASEGT. Between the trimmed V and J ends, which lost 5 bases and 4 bases, there was a span of 17 bases.

This clonotype came up a few times. The V and J genes are TRBV7-2 and TRBJ1-2; D is perhaps TRBD1 (5 bases). Trimming shortened V by 5 bases and J by 5 bases, and 21 bases separated the two germline ends. Germline V gene lookup returns CDR1 SGHTA and CDR2 FQGNSA. This CDR3 spans 16 amino acids. CDR3 sequence (DNA): TGTGCCAGCAGCCCAAGACAGTTCGGGCCAACTTATGGCTACACCTTC. Protein: CASSPRQFGPTYGYTF.

This clonotype appeared a few times. This sequence joins TRBV6-1 and TRBJ2-1, with TRBD1 matching 8 bases. The CDR3 has 16 amino acids. Germline assignment: CDR1 MNHNS and CDR2 SASEGT. V gave up 4 bases and J gave up 3 bases; unmatched junction bases: 8. As DNA, the CDR3 is TGTGCCAGCAGTGGTATGACCGGGACAGGCTACAATGAGCAGTTCTTC. Its translation is CASSGMTGTGYNEQFF.

This clonotype was observed a few times. The rearrangement links TRBV9 to TRBJ2-5; D is perhaps TRBD1 (5 bases). The CDR3 spans 16 residues. V dropped 0 bases and J dropped 1 base, with 13 bases sitting between them. CDR1 is SGDLS, CDR2 YYNGEE, per germline. DNA of the CDR3: TGTGCCAGCAGCGTAGCAGTCCTAGGGGCCCAAGAGACCCAGTACTTC. Translating gives CASSVAVLGAQETQYF.

J is TRBJ2-1 and V is TRBV15, with 14 bases lining up with TRBD2. CDR1 and CDR2 from the germline V gene are LNHNV and YYDKDF (reference sequence). CDR3 size: 20 residues. V lost 1 base, J lost 10 bases, and 18 bases stayed unmatched. CDR3 bases: TGTGCCACCAGCAGAGTTGAGTTTCCCTGGACTAGCGGGAGGTCAGGGGAGCAGTTCTTC. This encodes CATSRVEFPWTSGRSGEQFF.

V usage is TRBV3-1 and J usage is TRBJ2-3; the match to TRBD2 covers 7 bases. This CDR3 has 15 amino acids. Trimming took 5 bases from V and 2 from J; bases not matched to a gene: 7. Per germline, CDR1 LGHDT and CDR2 YNNKEL (reference sequence). In nucleotides, the CDR3 is TGTGCCAGCAGCAGGAGCGGGGCCTACACAGATACGCAGTATTTT. Residues: CASSRSGAYTDTQYF.

This clonotype was seen a few times. The chain employs TRBV7-2 and TRBJ2-3; 7 bases line up with TRBD1. The CDR3 has 14 amino acids. The germline gives CDR1 SGHTA, CDR2 FQGNSA. The V and J ends lost 3 bases and 6 bases, in that order; junction bases with no gene match: 6. The CDR3 DNA is TGTGCCAGCAGCTTCACTTCCAGGGGGGATACGCAGTATTTT. This gives the protein CASSFTSRGDTQYF. The whole variable domain, filled in from reference TRBV7-2 and TRBJ2-3, reads GAGVSQSPSNKVTEKGKDVELRCDPISGHTALYWYRQSLGQGLEFLIYFQGNSAPDKSGLPSDRFSAERTGGSVSTLTIQRTQQEDSAVYLCASSFTSRGDTQYFGPGTRLTVL.

The rearrangement uses TRBV6-1 and TRBJ1-1, with 10 bases lining up with TRBD1. The CDR3 spans 15 residues. V trimming: 5 bases; J trimming: 9 bases; junction bases outside the gene matches: 12. Germline V gives CDR1 MNHNS, CDR2 SASEGT. CDR3 amino acids: CASSPQTGGGIQAFF. CDR3 nucleotide sequence: TGTGCCAGCAGTCCCCAGACAGGGGGCGGAATCCAAGCTTTCTTT.

This clonotype was counted only a few times. The chain has TRBV6-1 and TRBJ2-2; D might be TRBD2 (6 bases). Trimming took off 8 bases at V and 8 bases at J, with 21 bases between the two ends. Germline V lookup: CDR1 MNHNS, CDR2 SASEGT. This CDR3 has 15 residues. The CDR3 here is CASGQPGLRKGELFF. CDR3 in DNA: TGTGCCAGCGGCCAACCGGGACTGAGGAAGGGGGAGCTGTTTTTT.

There are a few counts of this clonotype. This chain connects TRBV27 to TRBJ2-7; 12 bases map to TRBD1. The V gene's germline CDR1 is MNHEY and CDR2 SMNVEV (reference sequence). The V gene end was trimmed by 1 base and the J gene end by 2 bases; junction bases not matched to a gene: 6. The CDR3 totals 17 residues. The CDR3: CASSLYSGTGGTYEQYF. The CDR3 nucleotides are TGTGCCAGCAGTTTATATTCGGGGACAGGGGGCACCTACGAGCAGTACTTC.

This clonotype has just one count. CDR3 amino acids: CASSQTTSGRTPYNEQFF. Written as DNA, the CDR3 is TGTGCCAGCAGCCAAACGACTAGCGGGCGCACACCCTACAATGAGCAGTTCTTC. This chain uses TRBV7-8 with TRBJ2-1, with TRBD2 identical over 10 bases. Germline assignment: CDR1 SGHVS and CDR2 FQNEAQ. The CDR3 has 18 residues. The J segment lost 2 bases and the V segment lost 5 bases, leaving 12 bases of the junction unmatched.